Sequencing of this T cell receptor beta chain was carried out in a study of T cells in Graves' hyperthyroidism and ophthalmopathy. Background on the study: Prior to any treatment, at the point of initial diagnosis, peripheral blood was collected.

Comments on this clonotype: One end of the junction does not line up with germline, which may come from a read error.

RNA transcripts provided the source from which TCR beta CDR3 regions were amplified. TCR CDR3 underwent first-round RT-PCR with the HTBI primer set. MiXCR, applied by TCRdb to the multiplex PCR reads, yields one record per CDR3 protein. This table has a few hundred thousand distinct CDR3 sequences, about 18% appearing once. This CDR3 region has 13 residues. Germline CDR1 SGHVS, CDR2 FNYEAQ. Sequenced: blood. The sequence was obtained from a young man with Graves' ophthalmopathy. This chain links TRBV7-6 with TRBJ1-1; D gene unclear. CDR3 region: CASSFGRTAETFF. DNA of the CDR3: TGTGCCAGCAGCTTCGGACGGACGGCTGAAACTTTCTTT.